What follows describes a single TCR beta chain. Its specificity is unknown. Sequencing was performed with immunoSEQ multiplex PCR; in TCRdb, only in-frame clones are kept and a portion is missing. The data contain over 150,000 clones, 85% to 90% of them singletons. This sample was included in a study of cytomegalovirus exposure and HLA in healthy donors. The CDR3 has 14 residues. V lost 8 bases and J lost 10, with 21 bases in between. The germline CDR1 and CDR2 sequences are MNHNS and SASEGT. Study-level points and caveats: Researchers counted 164 TCR beta chains as cytomegalovirus-associated.

The gene calls are TRBV6-1 and TRBJ2-1, with a weak D call TRBD1 (5 bases). This receptor was obtained from a woman aged 18-29 years in good health and CMV-seropositive. The material sequenced was PBMCs. For the CDR3, the DNA is TGTGCCAGCCCAGCAGGGTCCCTTTCCCGGGAGCAGTTCTTC. It encodes CASPAGSLSREQFF.